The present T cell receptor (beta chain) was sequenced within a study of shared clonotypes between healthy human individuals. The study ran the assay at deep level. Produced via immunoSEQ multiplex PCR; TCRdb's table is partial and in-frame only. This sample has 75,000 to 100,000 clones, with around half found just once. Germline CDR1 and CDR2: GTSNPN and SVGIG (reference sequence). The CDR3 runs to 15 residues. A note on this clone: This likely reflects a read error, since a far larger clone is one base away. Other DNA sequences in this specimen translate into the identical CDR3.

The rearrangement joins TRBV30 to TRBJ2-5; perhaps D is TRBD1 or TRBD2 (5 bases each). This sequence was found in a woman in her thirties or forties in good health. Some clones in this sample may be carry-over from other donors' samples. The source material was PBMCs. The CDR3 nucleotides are TGCGCCTGGGGGTTGGGCAGGGTTTTCCAAGAGACCCAGTACTTC. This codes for CAWGLGRVFQETQYF. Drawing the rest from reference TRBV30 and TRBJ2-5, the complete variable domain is SQTIHQWPATLVQPVGSPLSLECTVEGTSNPNLYWYRQAAGRGLQLLFYSVGIGQISSEVPQNLSASRPQDRQFILSSKKLLLSDSGFYLCAWGLGRVFQETQYFGPGTRLLVL.